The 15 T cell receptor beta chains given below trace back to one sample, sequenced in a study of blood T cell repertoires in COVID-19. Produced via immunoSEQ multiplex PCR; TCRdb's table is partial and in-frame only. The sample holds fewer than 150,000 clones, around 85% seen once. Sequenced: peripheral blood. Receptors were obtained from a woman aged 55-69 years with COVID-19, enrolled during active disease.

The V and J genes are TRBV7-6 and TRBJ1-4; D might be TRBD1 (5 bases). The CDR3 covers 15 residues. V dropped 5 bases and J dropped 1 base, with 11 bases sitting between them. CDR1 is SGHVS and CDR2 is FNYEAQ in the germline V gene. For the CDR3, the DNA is TGTGCCAGCAGCCAAGTGGGGGGAACTAATGAAAAACTGTTTTTT. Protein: CASSQVGGTNEKLFF.

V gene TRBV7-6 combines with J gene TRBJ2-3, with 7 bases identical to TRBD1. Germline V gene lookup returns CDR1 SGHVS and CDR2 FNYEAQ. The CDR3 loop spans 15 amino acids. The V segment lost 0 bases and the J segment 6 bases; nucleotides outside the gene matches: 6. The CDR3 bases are TGTGCCAGCAGCTTAGCCGAGACAGGGCCCGATACGCAGTATTTT. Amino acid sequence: CASSLAETGPDTQYF.

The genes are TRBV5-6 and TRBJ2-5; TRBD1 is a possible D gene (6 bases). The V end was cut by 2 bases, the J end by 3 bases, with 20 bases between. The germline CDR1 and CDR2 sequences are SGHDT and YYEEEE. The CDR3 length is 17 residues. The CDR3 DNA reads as TGTGCCAGCAGCTTCCTCCCCCCGGACAGCCTTAAAGAGACCCAGTACTTC. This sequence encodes CASSFLPPDSLKETQYF. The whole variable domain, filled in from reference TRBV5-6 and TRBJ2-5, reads DAGVTQSPTHLIKTRGQQVTLRCSPKSGHDTVSWYQQALGQGPQFIFQYYEEEERQRGNFPDRFSGHQFPNYSSELNVNALLLGDSALYLCASSFLPPDSLKETQYFGPGTRLLVL.

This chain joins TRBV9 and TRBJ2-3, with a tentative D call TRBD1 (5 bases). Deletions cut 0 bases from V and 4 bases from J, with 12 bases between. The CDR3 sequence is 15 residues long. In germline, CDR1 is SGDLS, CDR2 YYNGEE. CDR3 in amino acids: CASSVAPRAADTQYF. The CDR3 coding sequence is TGTGCCAGCAGCGTAGCCCCCAGGGCTGCAGATACGCAGTATTTT. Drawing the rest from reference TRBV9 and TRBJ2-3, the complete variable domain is DSGVTQTPKHLITATGQRVTLRCSPRSGDLSVYWYQQSLDQGLQFLIQYYNGEERAKGNILERFSAQQFPDLHSELNLSSLELGDSALYFCASSVAPRAADTQYFGPGTRLTVL.

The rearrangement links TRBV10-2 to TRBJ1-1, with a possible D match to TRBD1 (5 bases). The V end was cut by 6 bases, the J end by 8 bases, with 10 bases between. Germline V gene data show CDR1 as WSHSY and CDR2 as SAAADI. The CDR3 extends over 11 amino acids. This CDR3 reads CASSGHSEAFF. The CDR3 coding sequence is TGCGCCAGCAGCGGACACTCAGAAGCTTTCTTT.

In DNA form, the CDR3 reads TGTGCCAGCAAGCCCCGTGACCAGGGGGTAATCACCGGGGAGCTGTTTTTT. Translating gives CASKPRDQGVITGELFF. J is TRBJ2-2 and V is TRBV4-2; 7 positions match TRBD1. CDR3 length equals 17 residues. Germline CDR1 LGHNA, CDR2 YNFKEQ. J gave up 4 bases and V 7 bases, and 15 bases lay outside the gene matches.

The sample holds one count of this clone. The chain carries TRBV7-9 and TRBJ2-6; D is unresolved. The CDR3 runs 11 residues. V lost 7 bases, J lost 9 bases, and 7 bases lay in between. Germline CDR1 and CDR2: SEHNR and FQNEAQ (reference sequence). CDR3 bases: TGTGCCAGCACCACTTACAACGTCCTGACTTTC. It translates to CASTTYNVLTF. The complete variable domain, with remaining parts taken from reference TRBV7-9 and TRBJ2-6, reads DTGVSQNPRHKITKRGQNVTFRCDPISEHNRLYWYRQTLGQGPEFLTYFQNEAQLEKSRLLSDRFSAERPKGSFSTLEIQRTEQGDSAMYLCASTTYNVLTFGAGSRLTVL.

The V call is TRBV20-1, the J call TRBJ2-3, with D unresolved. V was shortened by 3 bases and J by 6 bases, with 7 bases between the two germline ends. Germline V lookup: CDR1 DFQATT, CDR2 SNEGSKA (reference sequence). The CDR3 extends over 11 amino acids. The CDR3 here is CSASSTDTQYF. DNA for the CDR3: TGCAGTGCTAGTTCCACTGATACGCAGTATTTT.

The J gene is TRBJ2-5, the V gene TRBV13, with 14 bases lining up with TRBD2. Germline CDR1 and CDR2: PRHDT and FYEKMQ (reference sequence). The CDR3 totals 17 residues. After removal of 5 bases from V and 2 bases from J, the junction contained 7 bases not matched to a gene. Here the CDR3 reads CASSAAGLAGGQETQYF. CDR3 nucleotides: TGTGCCAGCAGCGCCGCTGGACTAGCGGGGGGTCAAGAGACCCAGTACTTC.

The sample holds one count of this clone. CDR3 in amino acids: CASSLGAPQGGLDTQYF. CDR3 nucleotide sequence: TGTGCCAGCAGCTTAGGGGCGCCGCAAGGGGGTTTAGATACGCAGTATTTT. The chain employs TRBV7-3 and TRBJ2-3; D may be TRBD1 (6 bases). The germline V and J ends were trimmed by 2 bases and 5 bases, with 20 bases remaining between them. From germline, CDR1 is SGHTA and CDR2 FQGTGA. This CDR3 has 17 residues.

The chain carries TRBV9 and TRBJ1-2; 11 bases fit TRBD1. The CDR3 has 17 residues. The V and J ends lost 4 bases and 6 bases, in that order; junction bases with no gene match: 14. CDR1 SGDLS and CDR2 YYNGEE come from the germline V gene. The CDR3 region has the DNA TGTGCCAGCAGCCCCCGGACAGGGGGCGGTCTCGTTCATGGCTACACCTTC. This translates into CASSPRTGGGLVHGYTF.

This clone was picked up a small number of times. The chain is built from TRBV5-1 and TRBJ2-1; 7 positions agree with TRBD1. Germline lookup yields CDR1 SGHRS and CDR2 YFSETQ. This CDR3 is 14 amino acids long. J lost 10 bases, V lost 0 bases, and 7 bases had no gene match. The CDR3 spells CASSLEGGTLEQFF. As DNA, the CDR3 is TGCGCCAGCAGCTTGGAAGGGGGCACTTTGGAGCAGTTCTTC.

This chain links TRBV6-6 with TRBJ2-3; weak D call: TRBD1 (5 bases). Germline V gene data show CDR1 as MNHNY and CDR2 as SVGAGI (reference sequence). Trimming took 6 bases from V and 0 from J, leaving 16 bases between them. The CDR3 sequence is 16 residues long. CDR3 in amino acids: CASSSAQGGSTDTQYF. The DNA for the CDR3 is TGTGCCAGCAGCTCGGCGCAGGGTGGGAGCACAGATACGCAGTATTTT.

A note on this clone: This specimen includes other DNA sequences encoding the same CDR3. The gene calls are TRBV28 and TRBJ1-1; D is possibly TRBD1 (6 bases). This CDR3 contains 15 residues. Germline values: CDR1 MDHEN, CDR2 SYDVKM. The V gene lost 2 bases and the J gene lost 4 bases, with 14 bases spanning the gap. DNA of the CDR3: TGTGCCAGCAGTTTAAATGGGGGCCGGTCCACTGAAGCTTTCTTT. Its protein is CASSLNGGRSTEAFF.

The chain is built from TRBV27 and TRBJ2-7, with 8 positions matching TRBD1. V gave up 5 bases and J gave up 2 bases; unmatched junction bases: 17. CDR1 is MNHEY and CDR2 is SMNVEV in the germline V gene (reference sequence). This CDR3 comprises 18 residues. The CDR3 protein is CASSVKIPQGAETYEQYF. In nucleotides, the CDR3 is TGTGCCAGCAGTGTCAAGATACCGCAGGGGGCAGAAACCTACGAGCAGTACTTC.